The 30 T cell receptor beta chains below all came from one sample that was sequenced in a study of early T cells in non-severe SARS-CoV-2 infection. From the 5' RACE reads, TCRdb called clonotypes with MiXCR, one entry per CDR3 protein. The profile shows about 59,000 distinct CDR3 sequences, 11% of them singletons. Material: whole blood. These receptors were taken from an adult who was a healthcare worker with PCR-confirmed SARS-CoV-2 infection or an uninfected control (not recorded which).

This clonotype was observed at least ten times. This chain links TRBV5-1 with TRBJ2-3, with 9 positions matching TRBD2. The CDR3 spans 15 residues. Looked up from germline, CDR1 is SGHRS and CDR2 is YFSETQ. V lost 0 bases, J lost 3 bases, and 2 bases stayed unmatched. CDR3 sequence reads: CASSLGLAGTDTQYF. Written as DNA, the CDR3 is TGCGCCAGCAGCTTGGGGCTAGCGGGGACAGATACGCAGTATTTT.

This clonotype appeared many times. The gene calls are TRBV14 and TRBJ2-2, with TRBD1 matching over 7 bases. CDR1 is SGHDN and CDR2 is FVKESK in the germline V gene. V was pared by 4 bases and J by 0 bases, with 2 bases of the junction left unmatched. The CDR3 is made up of 15 amino acids. The CDR3: CASSPGQTNTGELFF. Written as DNA, the CDR3 is TGTGCCAGCAGCCCGGGACAGACGAACACCGGGGAGCTGTTTTTT. Full variable domain (rest looked up from reference TRBV14 and TRBJ2-2): EAGVTQFPSHSVIEKGQTVTLRCDPISGHDNLYWYRRVMGKEIKFLLHFVKESKQDESGMPNNRFLAERTGGTYSTLKVQPAELEDSGVYFCASSPGQTNTGELFFGEGSRLTVL.

This clonotype has ten or more counts. The V gene is TRBV25-1, the J gene TRBJ1-2; D unclear. This CDR3 region has 14 residues. Germline V gene lookup returns CDR1 MGHDK and CDR2 SYGVNS. Trimming took 3 bases from V and 3 from J, leaving 11 bases between them. The CDR3 nucleotides are TGTGCCAGCAGTGAGGCGACTTTCGACTATGGCTACACCTTC. Translating it yields CASSEATFDYGYTF.

The V gene is TRBV29-1, the J gene TRBJ2-1; D unclear. The V gene lost 7 bases and the J gene lost 12 bases, with 13 bases spanning the gap. CDR1 and CDR2 (germline): SQVTM, ANQGSEA. The CDR3 contains 10 residues. The CDR3 DNA follows: TGCAGCGCCGACCCCGGTGGGCAGTTCTTC. This translates into CSADPGGQFF.

This clonotype came up many times. The chain combines TRBV30 with TRBJ2-1; weak D call: TRBD1 (6 bases). The V end lost 5 bases, the J end lost 12 bases, and 17 bases lay between the germline ends. Germline CDR1 and CDR2: GTSNPN and SVGIG (reference sequence). This CDR3 is built from 12 residues. The CDR3 is CAWADLSTGQFF. In DNA form, the CDR3 reads TGTGCCTGGGCCGACTTGTCGACAGGGCAGTTCTTC.

A few counts support this clonotype. The chain is built from TRBV7-2 and TRBJ2-1; D might be TRBD1 or TRBD2, each matching 5 bases. This CDR3 spans 13 amino acids. Trimming cost V 3 bases and J 10 bases, with 13 bases left between them. Germline assignment: CDR1 SGHTA and CDR2 FQGNSA. The CDR3, as DNA: TGTGCCAGCAGCTTGGGGGTGAGGGCGGAGCAGTTCTTC. Translated, it gives CASSLGVRAEQFF.

There are many counts of this clonotype. This chain links TRBV12-3 or TRBV12-4 with TRBJ1-1; D gene uncertain. The CDR3 covers 15 residues. Trimming removed 7 bases from V and 0 bases from J, with 15 bases in between. The CDR3, as DNA: TGTGCCAGCACCCCCCTCAGAGTCATGAACACTGAAGCTTTCTTT. Protein: CASTPLRVMNTEAFF.

This clonotype occurred many times. The rearrangement links TRBV18 to TRBJ2-7, with 7 bases aligning to TRBD2. The CDR3 sequence is 14 residues long. CDR1 KGHSH and CDR2 LQKENI come from the germline V gene. V dropped 3 bases and J dropped 9; count of bases not matched to a gene: 11. The CDR3 sequence: CASSPGLGIIGQYF. The CDR3 bases are TGTGCCAGCTCACCTGGACTAGGGATCATCGGGCAGTACTTC.

This clonotype was seen only a few times. J is TRBJ2-6 and V is TRBV27; D perhaps matches TRBD2 (7 bases). Germline V gene data show CDR1 as MNHEY and CDR2 as SMNVEV (reference sequence). The CDR3 has 17 amino acids. The germline V and J ends were trimmed by 7 bases and 3 bases, with 19 bases remaining between them. The CDR3 region is CASTSRGGGFGANVLTF. The DNA for the CDR3 is TGTGCCAGCACCTCCAGGGGCGGGGGTTTTGGGGCCAACGTCCTGACTTTC.

This clonotype was seen many times. The chain recombines TRBV12-3 or TRBV12-4 with TRBJ2-7, with D possibly TRBD1 on 5 matching bases. V was pared by 4 bases and J by 3 bases, with 13 bases between. This CDR3 has 14 amino acids. The CDR3 is CASSSQGWGYEQYF. The CDR3 DNA follows: TGTGCCAGCAGTTCCCAGGGTTGGGGCTACGAGCAGTACTTC.

There are a few counts of this clonotype. This chain joins TRBV29-1 and TRBJ2-3; 8 bases match TRBD2. CDR3 length: 13 amino acids. Per germline, CDR1 SQVTM and CDR2 ANQGSEA. Germline trimming cut 4 bases from V and 4 bases from J; bases unmatched to any gene: 4. The CDR3 spells CSVGTSIPDTQYF. CDR3 nucleotides: TGCAGCGTTGGGACTAGCATCCCAGATACGCAGTATTTT.

The gene calls are TRBV29-1 and TRBJ2-7; D remains ambiguous. The CDR3 covers 11 residues. V gave up 1 base and J gave up 6 bases, with 7 bases separating them. Looked up from germline, CDR1 is SQVTM and CDR2 is ANQGSEA. The CDR3 sequence is CSVEGLGEQYF. The CDR3 region has the DNA TGCAGCGTTGAAGGGTTGGGCGAGCAGTACTTC.

This clonotype was counted between two and nine times. The chain is built from TRBV3-1 and TRBJ1-5; D gene unclear. The germline V gene has CDR1 LGHDT and CDR2 YNNKEL (reference sequence). The CDR3 extends over 12 amino acids. V gave up 1 base and J gave up 5 bases, with 3 bases separating them. As DNA, the CDR3 is TGTGCCAGCAGCCAAGCTGATCAGCCCCAGCATTTT. This translates into CASSQADQPQHF.

The V and J genes are TRBV18 and TRBJ2-1; D might be TRBD1 or TRBD2, each matching 5 bases. The CDR3 sequence is 13 residues long. Germline V CDR1 and CDR2: KGHSH, LQKENI. V shed 3 bases and J shed 10 bases, with 13 bases lying between them. The CDR3 spells CASSPHLGEEQFF. The CDR3 coding sequence is TGTGCCAGCTCACCCCACCTGGGGGAGGAGCAGTTCTTC.

This clonotype showed up just a few times. The chain employs TRBV21-1 and TRBJ2-1; TRBD2 was called by the table and not checked on the DNA. TRBV21-1 is a pseudogene locus. The CDR3 consists of 18 residues. The CDR3 loop is CASSKGTSGALRPTMGFF. CDR3 coding DNA: TGTGCCAGCAGCAAAGGGACTAGCGGGGCCCTACGGCCTACAATGGGGTTCTTC.

This clonotype has ten or more counts. V and J are TRBV7-3 and TRBJ2-2, with 7 bases identical to TRBD2. V was pared by 2 bases and J by 4 bases, with 7 bases of the junction left unmatched. The CDR3 spans 16 residues. CDR1 SGHTA and CDR2 FQGTGA come from the germline V gene. CDR3 sequence reads: CASSLRPSGVTGELFF. The DNA of the CDR3 is TGTGCCAGCAGCTTACGTCCTAGCGGAGTCACCGGGGAGCTGTTTTTT.

In the case of this clonotype: Here the CDR3 omits its conserved ending phenylalanine or tryptophan, so a read error is the likely source. The V and J genes are TRBV6-2 or TRBV6-3 and TRBJ2-5; D ambiguous. Looked up from germline, CDR1 is MNHEY and CDR2 is SVGEGT. Trimming removed 6 bases from V and 7 bases from J, with 15 bases in between. The CDR3 contains 13 residues. DNA for the CDR3: TGTGCCAGCAGCCCCTCCCTCCTCGGGACCCAGTACTCC. Residues: CASSPSLLGTQYS.

This clonotype was seen at least ten times. CDR3 in amino acids: CASSLHPNYGTGTQGADEQYF. The CDR3 region has the DNA TGTGCCAGCAGCTTACACCCAAATTACGGGACAGGTACTCAGGGTGCGGACGAGCAGTACTTC. The V and J genes are TRBV11-2 and TRBJ2-7; 8 bases are shared with TRBD1. V lost 2 bases and J lost 5; bases outside the gene matches: 26. This CDR3 is built from 21 residues. Germline lookup yields CDR1 SGHAT and CDR2 FQNNGV.

This clonotype appeared a few times. V and J are TRBV7-6 and TRBJ2-7; 10 bases map to TRBD2. Germline V gene sequence: CDR1 SGHVS, CDR2 FNYEAQ. The CDR3 spans 14 residues. V was pared by 6 bases and J by 5 bases, with 7 bases of the junction left unmatched. The CDR3 protein is CASSPSGGLHEQYF. Here the CDR3 DNA reads TGTGCCAGCAGTCCTAGCGGGGGCTTGCACGAGCAGTACTTC.

This clonotype was counted at least ten times. J is TRBJ2-3 and V is TRBV7-9; D is unclear. CDR3 size: 18 residues. V was trimmed by 4 bases and J by 4 bases, leaving 24 bases between them. Germline CDR1 and CDR2: SEHNR and FQNEAQ (reference sequence). The CDR3 sequence is CASSSPGPNFRTPDTQYF. CDR3 bases: TGTGCCAGCAGCTCGCCTGGGCCCAACTTCCGGACCCCAGATACGCAGTATTTT.

This clonotype was observed many times. The chain carries TRBV9 and TRBJ2-1; D is unresolved. V was cut by 0 bases and J by 2 bases, with 3 bases left in between. The germline V gene encodes CDR1 SGDLS and CDR2 YYNGEE. The length of the CDR3 is 13 residues. CDR3 in amino acids: CASSVGPYNEQFF. CDR3 nucleotides: TGTGCCAGCAGCGTAGGCCCCTACAATGAGCAGTTCTTC.

At least ten counts were recorded for this clonotype. The chain couples TRBV3-1 to TRBJ1-1; unclear D gene. V was trimmed by 2 bases and J by 1 base, leaving 14 bases between them. This CDR3 is built from 16 residues. The germline CDR1 and CDR2 sequences are LGHDT and YNNKEL (reference sequence). The CDR3: CASSQSTGAWNTEAFF. CDR3 in DNA: TGTGCCAGCAGCCAAAGCACCGGCGCGTGGAACACTGAAGCTTTCTTT.

This clonotype was detected many times. The genes are TRBV21-1 and TRBJ2-3; the table calls TRBD2, which could not be checked here. TRBV21-1 is shown as a pseudogene. This CDR3 region has 21 residues. CDR3 DNA: TGTGCCAGCAGCAAAGGTACCCTCGGAAAGGGAGCGGGGAGGTGCACAGATACGCAGTATTTT. It codes for CASSKGTLGKGAGRCTDTQYF.

This clonotype has a handful of counts. The chain employs TRBV29-1 and TRBJ2-1; 7 nucleotides agree with TRBD1. V lost 1 base to trimming and J lost 4 bases; unmatched junction nucleotides: 7. The CDR3 runs 15 residues. Looked up from germline, CDR1 is SQVTM and CDR2 is ANQGSEA. The CDR3 nucleotides are TGCAGCGTTGAAGGAGACAGGGTATCGTACAATGAGCAGTTCTTC. The encoded protein is CSVEGDRVSYNEQFF.

In its sample, this clonotype was seen many times. The chain uses TRBV20-1 and TRBJ1-1; D gene unclear. CDR1 and CDR2 from the germline V gene are DFQATT and SNEGSKA (reference sequence). The ends were cut back, 3 bases at V and 5 bases at J, with 10 bases in the middle. The CDR3 length is 12 residues. CDR3 sequence (DNA): TGCAGTGCTAGCGGCCCGGCAACTGAAGCTTTCTTT. Translation gives CSASGPATEAFF.

This rearrangement joins TRBV19 to TRBJ2-1, with TRBD2 matching over 11 bases. With 6 bases clipped from V and 6 bases from J, the junction kept 7 bases outside the gene matches. The CDR3 loop spans 15 amino acids. Germline V gene data show CDR1 as LNHDA and CDR2 as SQIVND (reference sequence). CDR3 nucleotides: TGTGCCAGTAGCGGTCTAGCGGGGGGCGTCAATGAGCAGTTCTTC. This codes for CASSGLAGGVNEQFF.

This clonotype was seen repeatedly, ten times or more. V usage is TRBV6-2 or TRBV6-3 and J usage is TRBJ1-5, with a tentative D call TRBD1 (5 bases). Germline V CDR1 and CDR2: MNHEY, SVGEGT. The CDR3 is 13 amino acids. Trimming took 5 bases from V and 7 from J, leaving 12 bases between them. The CDR3 is CASSGTPRQPQHF. The CDR3 DNA reads TGTGCCAGCAGTGGGACCCCTCGGCAGCCCCAGCATTTT.

This clonotype was counted a few times. The chain is built from TRBV6-1 and TRBJ2-3; D not resolved. The germline CDR1 and CDR2 sequences are MNHNS and SASEGT. This CDR3 contains 14 residues. V was shortened by 3 bases and J by 2 bases, with 9 bases between the two germline ends. CDR3 loop: CASSDGRITDTQYF. The CDR3 nucleotides are TGTGCCAGCAGTGATGGGCGGATCACAGATACGCAGTATTTT.

This clonotype was counted at least ten times. This chain uses TRBV29-1 with TRBJ1-2; tentatively, D is TRBD1 (5 bases). Per the germline V gene, CDR1 is SQVTM and CDR2 is ANQGSEA. Trimming took 4 bases from V and 6 from J, leaving 9 bases between them. The CDR3 has 11 residues. The CDR3 reads CSVGQLHGYTF. As DNA, the CDR3 is TGCAGCGTTGGACAGCTACATGGCTACACCTTC.

The chain combines TRBV7-2 with TRBJ2-1; D is unclear. V was clipped by 5 bases and J by 7 bases, with 9 bases between them. The CDR3 length is 12 residues. Germline V gene lookup returns CDR1 SGHTA and CDR2 FQGNSA. The CDR3: CASSAPGNEQFF. CDR3 nucleotide sequence: TGTGCCAGCAGCGCCCCCGGTAATGAGCAGTTCTTC.